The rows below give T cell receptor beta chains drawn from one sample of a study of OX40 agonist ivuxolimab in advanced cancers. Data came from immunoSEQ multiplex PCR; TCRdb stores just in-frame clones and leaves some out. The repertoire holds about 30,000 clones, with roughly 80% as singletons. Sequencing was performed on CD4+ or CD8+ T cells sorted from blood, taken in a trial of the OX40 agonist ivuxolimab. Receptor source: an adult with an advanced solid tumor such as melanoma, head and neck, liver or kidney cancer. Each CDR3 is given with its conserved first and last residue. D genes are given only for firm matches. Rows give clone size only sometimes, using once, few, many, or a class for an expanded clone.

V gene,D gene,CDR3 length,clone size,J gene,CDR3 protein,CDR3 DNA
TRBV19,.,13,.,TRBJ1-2,CASQGLANYGYTF,TGTGCCAGCCAAGGACTTGCTAACTATGGCTACACCTTC
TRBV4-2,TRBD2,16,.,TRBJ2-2,CASRQGLAGVGGELFF,TGTGCCAGCAGACAGGGACTAGCGGGGGTGGGCGGGGAGCTGTTTTTT
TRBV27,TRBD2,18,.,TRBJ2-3,CASSFQTLAGGGTDTQYF,TGTGCCAGCAGTTTCCAAACTCTAGCGGGGGGAGGGACAGATACGCAGTATTTT
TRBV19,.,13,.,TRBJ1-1,CASSMWKSTEAFF,TGTGCCAGTAGTATGTGGAAGAGCACTGAAGCTTTCTTT
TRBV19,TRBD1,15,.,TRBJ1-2,CASSIFGTGGDGYTF,TGTGCCAGTAGTATTTTCGGGACAGGGGGCGATGGCTACACCTTC
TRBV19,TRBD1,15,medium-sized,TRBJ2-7,CASKQGAGDSYEQYF,TGTGCCAGTAAGCAGGGGGCCGGGGATTCCTACGAGCAGTACTTC
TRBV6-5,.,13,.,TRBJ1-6,CASSTRVNSPLHF,TGTGCCAGCAGTACCAGGGTAAACTCACCCCTCCACTTT
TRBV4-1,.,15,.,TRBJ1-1,CASSRKQDLNTEAFF,TGCGCCAGCAGCCGGAAGCAGGATTTGAACACTGAAGCTTTCTTT
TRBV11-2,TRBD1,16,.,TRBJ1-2,CASSLNPGQALYGYTF,TGTGCCAGCAGCTTAAACCCCGGACAGGCCCTCTATGGCTACACCTTC
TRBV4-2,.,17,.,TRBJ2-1,CASSQLSETRGYNEQFF,TGTGCCAGCAGCCAACTTTCCGAAACAAGGGGCTACAATGAGCAGTTCTTC
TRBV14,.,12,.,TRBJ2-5,CASSQAHETQYF,TGTGCCAGCAGCCAAGCCCACGAGACCCAGTACTTC
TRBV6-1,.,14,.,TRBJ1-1,CASGEYFSNTEAFF,TGTGCCAGCGGGGAGTATTTCTCGAACACTGAAGCTTTCTTT
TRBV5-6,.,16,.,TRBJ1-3,CASSSEGLKSGNTIYF,TGTGCCAGCAGCTCAGAAGGGTTGAAATCTGGAAACACCATATATTTT
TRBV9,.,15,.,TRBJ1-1,CASSVVGTVNTEAFF,TGTGCCAGCAGCGTAGTGGGGACGGTGAACACTGAAGCTTTCTTT
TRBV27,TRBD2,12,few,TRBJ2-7,CASRGGTYEQYF,TGTGCCAGCCGGGGGGGCACCTACGAGCAGTACTTC